This TCR beta chain was found in a study of blood T cell repertoires in COVID-19. Turning to the study itself: Sites across the United States, Italy and Spain contributed samples from acute and convalescent COVID-19. Sample material is recorded as cDNA or gDNA derived from T cells, B-cell-depleted T cells, or PBMCs.

CDR1 is SGHRS and CDR2 is YFSETQ in the germline V gene. CDR3 length equals 14 residues. Trimming removed 0 bases from V and 7 bases from J, with 11 bases in between. Produced via immunoSEQ multiplex PCR; TCRdb's table is partial and in-frame only. The repertoire holds roughly 100,000 clones, with 80% to 90% as singletons. The TCR originated in a woman in her fifties or sixties with acute or convalescent COVID-19. The sample taken for sequencing was peripheral blood. The rearrangement links TRBV5-1 to TRBJ2-1, with D possibly being TRBD1 (6 bases). The CDR3 here is CASSLAGVGNEQFF. Written as DNA, the CDR3 is TGCGCCAGCAGCTTGGCAGGGGTCGGTAATGAGCAGTTCTTC.